The source of this TCR beta chain is a study of blood T cell repertoires in COVID-19. Study overall: Sample material is recorded as cDNA or gDNA derived from T cells, B-cell-depleted T cells, or PBMCs.

The germline V gene encodes CDR1 SQVTM and CDR2 ANQGSEA. The germline V and J ends were trimmed by 3 bases and 7 bases, with 15 bases remaining between them. The CDR3 sequence is 13 residues long. Sequencing was performed with immunoSEQ multiplex PCR; in TCRdb, only in-frame clones are kept and a portion is missing. The repertoire holds 150,000 to 200,000 clones, less than 90% seen once, with roughly 7.5% in the top ten. Sequencing was done on a sample of peripheral blood. This clonotype originated in a woman aged 70 to 79 with COVID-19, enrolled during active disease. The V and J genes are TRBV29-1 and TRBJ1-1; possible D gene TRBD1, 6 bases. The CDR3 DNA reads TGCAGCGTTGAGAGGGGCAGGGGTGATGAAGCTTTCTTT. It yields the protein CSVERGRGDEAFF.